Shown below are 21 T cell receptor beta chains from a single sample sequenced in a study of graft-versus-host responses after intestinal transplantation. Measured with immunoSEQ multiplex PCR; TCRdb has only the in-frame clones, and not every one. The sample gives 100,000 or so clones, 91% of which show up once; roughly 0.2% is in the top ten. Antigens for these TCRs are unknown. The sequenced sample was unstimulated CD4+ T cells sorted from spleen or lymph node cells, obtained before transplant. The receptors shown here come from a human donor who was the organ donor for an intestinal transplant.

The chain recombines TRBV28 with TRBJ2-1, with a weak D call TRBD2 (6 bases). With 3 bases removed from V and 6 bases from J, the gap between germline ends came to 9 bases. Germline V gives CDR1 MDHEN, CDR2 SYDVKM. The CDR3 spans 13 residues. This CDR3 reads CASSFRGFNEQFF. CDR3 sequence (DNA): TGTGCCAGCAGTTTTCGGGGGTTCAATGAGCAGTTCTTC. The full variable domain, completed using reference TRBV28 and TRBJ2-1, is DVKVTQSSRYLVKRTGEKVFLECVQDMDHENMFWYRQDPGLGLRLIYFSYDVKMKEKGDIPEGYSVSREKKERFSLILESASTNQTSMYLCASSFRGFNEQFFGPGTRLTVL.

This chain links TRBV19 with TRBJ1-1; D is ambiguous. Looked up from germline, CDR1 is LNHDA and CDR2 is SQIVND (reference sequence). V lost 5 bases to trimming and J lost 3 bases, with 19 bases between them. This CDR3 comprises 16 residues. CDR3 coding DNA: TGTGCCAGTAGTTCTCGCCCCAAGCCCATTCACACTGAAGCTTTCTTT. Protein: CASSSRPKPIHTEAFF.

The V gene is TRBV4-2, the J gene TRBJ2-7, with TRBD2 matching 9 bases. CDR3 size: 16 residues. The V segment lost 1 base and the J segment 2 bases; nucleotides outside the gene matches: 6. Germline values: CDR1 LGHNA, CDR2 YNFKEQ. CDR3 sequence (DNA): TGTGCCAGCAGCCAAGCGAGACTAGCGGAACCCTACGAGCAGTACTTC. Amino acid sequence: CASSQARLAEPYEQYF.

Note on this clone: Germline and junction disagree at one end, which may indicate a read error. V gene TRBV5-6 combines with J gene TRBJ2-7; possibly TRBD2 for D (5 bases). Per the germline V gene, CDR1 is SGHDT and CDR2 is YYEEEE. The CDR3 has 16 amino acids. CDR3 sequence: CASSLPPGSFSFEQYF. CDR3 DNA sequence: TGTGCCAGCAGCCTACCCCCGGGGTCTTTCTCCTTCGAGCAGTACTTC.

The chain uses TRBV28 and TRBJ2-1, with 12 bases fitting TRBD2. Trimming at V came to 5 bases and at J to 3 bases, leaving 11 bases not matched to a gene. CDR1 is MDHEN and CDR2 is SYDVKM in the germline V gene. The CDR3 is 18 residues long. This chain's CDR3 is CASSLPQAGLAGYNEQFF. CDR3 bases: TGTGCCAGCAGTCTTCCGCAGGCGGGACTAGCGGGCTACAATGAGCAGTTCTTC. The whole variable domain, filled in from reference TRBV28 and TRBJ2-1, reads DVKVTQSSRYLVKRTGEKVFLECVQDMDHENMFWYRQDPGLGLRLIYFSYDVKMKEKGDIPEGYSVSREKKERFSLILESASTNQTSMYLCASSLPQAGLAGYNEQFFGPGTRLTVL.

The V and J genes are TRBV30 and TRBJ2-7; D is possibly TRBD2 (6 bases). CDR3 length: 13 amino acids. V was trimmed by 1 base and J by 4 bases, leaving 11 bases between them. Germline V lookup: CDR1 GTSNPN, CDR2 SVGIG (reference sequence). The CDR3 sequence: CAWSGGLPYEQYF. In DNA, the CDR3 is TGTGCCTGGAGTGGGGGACTTCCGTACGAGCAGTACTTC.

This chain joins TRBV4-1 and TRBJ2-3; 12 positions match TRBD2. From germline, CDR1 is MGHRA and CDR2 YSYEKL. The CDR3 loop spans 17 amino acids. J gave up 0 bases and V 4 bases, and 5 bases lay outside the gene matches. This CDR3 reads CASSPTTSGGSTDTQYF. The CDR3 nucleotides read TGCGCCAGCAGCCCTACGACTAGCGGGGGAAGCACAGATACGCAGTATTTT.

This chain joins TRBV25-1 and TRBJ1-4; 9 bases match TRBD1. CDR3 length: 13 residues. Trimming at V came to 6 bases and at J to 8 bases, leaving 4 bases not matched to a gene. In germline, CDR1 is MGHDK, CDR2 SYGVNS. CDR3 sequence: CASRRTGDEKLFF. Written as DNA, the CDR3 is TGTGCCAGCAGAAGGACAGGGGACGAAAAACTGTTTTTT.

This clone has only one observation. The chain joins TRBV18 to TRBJ2-1, with TRBD1 matching 9 bases. The CDR3 extends over 17 amino acids. The germline V gene encodes CDR1 KGHSH and CDR2 LQKENI. The J segment lost 8 bases and the V segment lost 3 bases, leaving 14 bases of the junction unmatched. CDR3 loop: CASSPGTGRGQGDEQFF. The CDR3 nucleotides are TGTGCCAGCTCACCCGGGACAGGGCGAGGGCAAGGCGATGAGCAGTTCTTC.

V is TRBV5-1 and J is TRBJ2-3; TRBD2 agrees at 10 bases. Per the germline V gene, CDR1 is SGHRS and CDR2 is YFSETQ. V lost 0 bases to trimming and J lost 7 bases; unmatched junction nucleotides: 5. The CDR3 loop spans 15 amino acids. CDR3 coding DNA: TGCGCCAGCAGCTTGGAAGCGGGGGGGACGAATACGCAGTATTTT. It codes for CASSLEAGGTNTQYF.

J is TRBJ2-3 and V is TRBV4-1; perhaps TRBD2 as D (7 bases). The CDR3 extends over 16 amino acids. Trimming shortened V by 5 bases and J by 2 bases, and 17 bases separated the two germline ends. CDR1 is MGHRA, CDR2 YSYEKL, per germline. CDR3 DNA sequence: TGCGCCAGCAGCTCTTGGGGGGGCGCTGCCACAGATACGCAGTATTTT. Translating gives CASSSWGGAATDTQYF.

This clone occurred once. This chain links TRBV7-2 with TRBJ1-3; 7 bases agree with TRBD1. Germline loops: CDR1 SGHTA, CDR2 FQGNSA. V lost 1 base, J lost 0 bases, and 6 bases stayed unmatched. This CDR3 is built from 17 residues. For the CDR3, the DNA is TGTGCCAGCAGCTTAGTGGGGACAGCCTTCTCTGGAAACACCATATATTTT. Encoded protein: CASSLVGTAFSGNTIYF.

This chain joins TRBV15 and TRBJ2-1, with 10 nucleotides matching TRBD2. In germline, CDR1 is LNHNV, CDR2 YYDKDF (reference sequence). The length of the CDR3 is 16 residues. With 7 bases clipped from V and 2 bases from J, the junction kept 8 bases outside the gene matches. CDR3 region: CATTTLAGGTYNEQFF. The CDR3 DNA follows: TGTGCCACCACGACCTTAGCGGGGGGTACCTACAATGAGCAGTTCTTC.

The V call is TRBV7-2, the J call TRBJ1-6; TRBD1 matches 11 bases. CDR3 length: 14 amino acids. J was trimmed by 7 bases and V by 8 bases; bases with no gene match: 4. Germline V lookup: CDR1 SGHTA, CDR2 FQGNSA. The CDR3 here is CASCRDRGNSPLHF. The CDR3 nucleotides read TGTGCCAGCTGCCGGGACAGGGGGAATTCACCCCTCCACTTT.

CDR3 residues: CASSLSGEQYF. The CDR3 nucleotides read TGTGCCAGCAGTTTATCCGGCGAGCAGTACTTC. The V call is TRBV28, the J call TRBJ2-7; D is uncertain. V was pared by 1 base and J by 6 bases, with 4 bases between. The germline gives CDR1 MDHEN, CDR2 SYDVKM. CDR3 length: 11 amino acids.

The chain has TRBV2 and TRBJ2-3; no definite D call. Trimming stripped 5 bases from V and 6 bases from J, with 12 bases between. Germline V gene lookup returns CDR1 SNHLY and CDR2 FYNNEI. This CDR3 spans 13 amino acids. CDR3 in amino acids: CASSIRLGDTQYF. CDR3 bases: TGTGCCAGCAGTATCCGACTTGGGGATACGCAGTATTTT.

V gene TRBV4-1 combines with J gene TRBJ2-7, with 10 bases lining up with TRBD1. Germline V gene data show CDR1 as MGHRA and CDR2 as YSYEKL. The CDR3 contains 14 residues. J lost 5 bases, V lost 4 bases, and 5 bases had no gene match. This chain's CDR3 is CASSRGDRGDEQYF. The CDR3 DNA reads as TGCGCCAGCAGCCGGGGGGACAGGGGCGACGAGCAGTACTTC.

The genes are TRBV6-1 and TRBJ1-6, with 7 bases that match TRBD1. The CDR3 is 15 residues long. Germline assignment: CDR1 MNHNS and CDR2 SASEGT. Trimming at V came to 3 bases and at J to 6 bases, leaving 5 bases not matched to a gene. CDR3: CASSEQGEINSPLHF. The CDR3 nucleotides read TGTGCCAGCAGTGAGCAGGGGGAGATTAATTCACCCCTCCACTTT.

CDR3 sequence reads: CASSPNRITSGGAGETQYF. The CDR3 DNA reads as TGTGCCAGCAGTCCAAACCGGATAACTAGCGGGGGGGCGGGGGAGACCCAGTACTTC. V gene TRBV7-2 combines with J gene TRBJ2-5; 13 nucleotides line up with TRBD2. V shed 6 bases and J 5 bases; nucleotides not matched to a gene: 18. CDR1 is SGHTA and CDR2 is FQGNSA in the germline V gene. This CDR3 spans 19 amino acids.

The chain carries TRBV19 and TRBJ1-6; D may be TRBD1 (6 bases). CDR1 is LNHDA, CDR2 SQIVND, per germline (reference sequence). The ends were cut back, 2 bases at V and 8 bases at J, with 13 bases in the middle. The CDR3 has 15 amino acids. This CDR3 reads CASSIQGQGYSPLHF. CDR3 DNA sequence: TGTGCCAGTAGTATACAGGGGCAGGGGTATTCACCCCTCCACTTT.

This chain uses TRBV5-5 with TRBJ1-1; D may be TRBD1 (5 bases). This CDR3 has 14 residues. V lost 1 base and J 4 bases, leaving 11 bases between the germline ends. CDR1 is SGHKS and CDR2 is YYEKEE in the germline V gene (reference sequence). The CDR3 DNA sequence: TGTGCCAGCAGCTTGCCAGGTAGGGGCACTGAAGCTTTCTTT. Its protein is CASSLPGRGTEAFF.